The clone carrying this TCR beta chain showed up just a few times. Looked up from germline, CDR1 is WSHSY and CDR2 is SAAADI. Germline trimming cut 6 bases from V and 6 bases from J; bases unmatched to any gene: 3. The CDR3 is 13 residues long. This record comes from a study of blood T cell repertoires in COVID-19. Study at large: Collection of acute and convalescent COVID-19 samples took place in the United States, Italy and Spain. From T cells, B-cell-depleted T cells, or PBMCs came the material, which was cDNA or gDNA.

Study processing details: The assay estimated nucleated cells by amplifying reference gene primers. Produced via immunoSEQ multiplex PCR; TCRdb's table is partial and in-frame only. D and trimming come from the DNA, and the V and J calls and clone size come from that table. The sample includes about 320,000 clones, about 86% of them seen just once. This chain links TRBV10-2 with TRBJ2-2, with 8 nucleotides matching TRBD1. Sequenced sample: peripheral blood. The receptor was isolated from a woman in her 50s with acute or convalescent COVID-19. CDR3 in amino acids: CASRRTGSGELFF. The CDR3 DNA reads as TGCGCCAGCAGGAGGACAGGGTCCGGGGAGCTGTTTTTT.